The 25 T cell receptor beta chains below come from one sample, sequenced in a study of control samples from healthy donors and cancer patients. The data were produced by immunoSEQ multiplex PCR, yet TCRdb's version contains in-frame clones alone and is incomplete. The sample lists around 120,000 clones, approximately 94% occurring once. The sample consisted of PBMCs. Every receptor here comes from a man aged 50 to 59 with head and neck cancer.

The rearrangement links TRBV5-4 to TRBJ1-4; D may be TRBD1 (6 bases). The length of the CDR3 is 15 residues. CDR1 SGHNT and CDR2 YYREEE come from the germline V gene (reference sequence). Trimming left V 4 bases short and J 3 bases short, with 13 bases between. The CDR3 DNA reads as TGTGCCAGCAGCACGAACCGACAGGCTAATGAAAAACTGTTTTTT. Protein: CASSTNRQANEKLFF.

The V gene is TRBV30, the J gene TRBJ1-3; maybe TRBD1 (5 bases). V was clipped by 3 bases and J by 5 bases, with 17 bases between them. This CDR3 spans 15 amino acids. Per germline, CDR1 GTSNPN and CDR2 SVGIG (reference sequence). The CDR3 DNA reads TGTGCCTGGAGCAGGGACTATTTGGTTAGAAACACCATATATTTT. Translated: CAWSRDYLVRNTIYF.

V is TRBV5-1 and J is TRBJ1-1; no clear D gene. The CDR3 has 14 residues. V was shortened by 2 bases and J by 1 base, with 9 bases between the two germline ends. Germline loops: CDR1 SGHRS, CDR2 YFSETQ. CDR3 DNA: TGCGCCAGCAGCTTAGGTTATACGAACACTGAAGCTTTCTTT. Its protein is CASSLGYTNTEAFF.

CDR3 in DNA: TGTGCCAGCAGCGGCGAGGGGGCGAAGAGTCGGGGCTACACCTTC. It translates to CASSGEGAKSRGYTF. The rearrangement links TRBV7-2 to TRBJ1-2, with TRBD1 identical over 7 bases. The length of the CDR3 is 15 residues. Germline V lookup: CDR1 SGHTA, CDR2 FQGNSA. The junction had 14 bases not matched to a gene; V was cut back by 5 bases and J by 8 bases.

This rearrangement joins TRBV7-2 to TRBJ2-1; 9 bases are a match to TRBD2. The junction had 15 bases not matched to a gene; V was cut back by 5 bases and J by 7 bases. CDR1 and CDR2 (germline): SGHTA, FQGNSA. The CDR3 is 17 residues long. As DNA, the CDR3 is TGTGCCAGCAGCCCTAGAGGGGGCGGGGGGGCCCTAAATGAGCAGTTCTTC. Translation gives CASSPRGGGGALNEQFF.

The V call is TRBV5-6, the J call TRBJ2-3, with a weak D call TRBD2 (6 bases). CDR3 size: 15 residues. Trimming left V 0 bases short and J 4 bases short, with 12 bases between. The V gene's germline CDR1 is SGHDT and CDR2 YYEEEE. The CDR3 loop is CASSLDFAGPDTQYF. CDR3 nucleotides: TGTGCCAGCAGCTTGGATTTTGCGGGGCCAGATACGCAGTATTTT.

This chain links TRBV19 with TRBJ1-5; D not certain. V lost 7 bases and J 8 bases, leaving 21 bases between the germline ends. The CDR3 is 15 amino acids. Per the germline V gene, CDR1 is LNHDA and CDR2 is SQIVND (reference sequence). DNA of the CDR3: TGTGCCAGTATTGAAAGTCTCCCGTCCGTGAAGCCCCAGCATTTT. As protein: CASIESLPSVKPQHF. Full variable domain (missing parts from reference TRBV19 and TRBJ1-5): DGGITQSPKYLFRKEGQNVTLSCEQNLNHDAMYWYRQDPGQGLRLIYYSQIVNDFQKGDIAEGYSVSREKKESFPLTVTSAQKNPTAFYLCASIESLPSVKPQHFGDGTRLSIL.

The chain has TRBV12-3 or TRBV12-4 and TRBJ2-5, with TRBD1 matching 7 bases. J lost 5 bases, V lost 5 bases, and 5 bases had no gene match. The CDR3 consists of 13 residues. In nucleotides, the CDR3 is TGTGCCAGCAGTACAGGGGTCGGGGAGACCCAGTACTTC. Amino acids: CASSTGVGETQYF.

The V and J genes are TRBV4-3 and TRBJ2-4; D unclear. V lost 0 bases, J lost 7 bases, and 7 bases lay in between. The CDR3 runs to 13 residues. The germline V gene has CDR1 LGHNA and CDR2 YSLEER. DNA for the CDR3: TGCGCCAGCAGCCAAGAAGTCCGGAACATTCAGTACTTC. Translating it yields CASSQEVRNIQYF.

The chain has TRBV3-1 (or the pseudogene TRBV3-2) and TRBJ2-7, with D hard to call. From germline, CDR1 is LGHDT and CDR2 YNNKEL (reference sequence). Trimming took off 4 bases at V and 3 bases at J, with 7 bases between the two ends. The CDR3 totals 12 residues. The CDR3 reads CASSRFDYEQYF. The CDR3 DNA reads TGTGCCAGCAGCCGATTTGACTACGAGCAGTACTTC.

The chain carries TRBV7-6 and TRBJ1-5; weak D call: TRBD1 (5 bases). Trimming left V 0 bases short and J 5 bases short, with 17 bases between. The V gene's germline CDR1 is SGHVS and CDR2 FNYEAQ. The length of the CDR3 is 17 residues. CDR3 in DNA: TGTGCCAGCAGCTTAGCCGTTGGGGGACCCTGGGATCAGCCCCAGCATTTT. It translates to CASSLAVGGPWDQPQHF.

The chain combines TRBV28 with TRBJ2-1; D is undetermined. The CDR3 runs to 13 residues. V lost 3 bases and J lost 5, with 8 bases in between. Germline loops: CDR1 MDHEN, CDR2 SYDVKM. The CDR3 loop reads CASSFGVDNEQFF. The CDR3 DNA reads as TGTGCCAGCAGTTTTGGTGTAGACAATGAGCAGTTCTTC.

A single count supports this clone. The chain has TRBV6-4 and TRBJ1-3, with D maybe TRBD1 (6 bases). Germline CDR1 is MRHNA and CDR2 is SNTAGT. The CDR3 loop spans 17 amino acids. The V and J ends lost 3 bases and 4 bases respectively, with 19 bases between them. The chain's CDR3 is CASSEWGHTRRGNTIYF. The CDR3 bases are TGTGCCAGCAGTGAATGGGGACACACTCGGAGGGGAAACACCATATATTTT.

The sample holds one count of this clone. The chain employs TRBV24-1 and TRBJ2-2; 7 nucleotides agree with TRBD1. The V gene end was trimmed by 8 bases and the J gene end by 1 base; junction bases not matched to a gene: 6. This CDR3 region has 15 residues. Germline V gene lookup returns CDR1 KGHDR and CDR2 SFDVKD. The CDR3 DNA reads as TGTGCCACCAACGACTCAGGGGGGAACACCGGGGAGCTGTTTTTT. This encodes CATNDSGGNTGELFF.

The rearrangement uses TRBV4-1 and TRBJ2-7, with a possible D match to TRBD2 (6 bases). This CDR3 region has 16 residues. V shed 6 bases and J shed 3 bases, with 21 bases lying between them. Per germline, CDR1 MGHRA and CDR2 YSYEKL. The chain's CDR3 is CASRSTRDFPFYEQYF. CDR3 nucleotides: TGCGCCAGCAGATCGACGCGGGACTTCCCTTTCTACGAGCAGTACTTC.

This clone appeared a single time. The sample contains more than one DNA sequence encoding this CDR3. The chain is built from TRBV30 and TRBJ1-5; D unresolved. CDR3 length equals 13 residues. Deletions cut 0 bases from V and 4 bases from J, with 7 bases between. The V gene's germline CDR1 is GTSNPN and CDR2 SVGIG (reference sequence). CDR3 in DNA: TGTGCCTGGAGTGTACAAGGGAATCAGCCCCAGCATTTT. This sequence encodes CAWSVQGNQPQHF.

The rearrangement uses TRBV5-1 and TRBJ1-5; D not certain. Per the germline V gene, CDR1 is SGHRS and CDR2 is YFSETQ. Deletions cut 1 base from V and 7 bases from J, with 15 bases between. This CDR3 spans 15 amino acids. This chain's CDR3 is CASSLIAGSEQPQHF. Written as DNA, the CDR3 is TGCGCCAGCAGCTTGATCGCGGGGAGTGAGCAGCCCCAGCATTTT.

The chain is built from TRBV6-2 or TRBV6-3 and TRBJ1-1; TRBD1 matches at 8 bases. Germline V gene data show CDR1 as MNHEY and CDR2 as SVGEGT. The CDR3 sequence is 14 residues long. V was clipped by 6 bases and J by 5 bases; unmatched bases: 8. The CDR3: CASSLTGVSTEAFF. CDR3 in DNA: TGTGCCAGCAGCTTGACAGGGGTCTCTACTGAAGCTTTCTTT.

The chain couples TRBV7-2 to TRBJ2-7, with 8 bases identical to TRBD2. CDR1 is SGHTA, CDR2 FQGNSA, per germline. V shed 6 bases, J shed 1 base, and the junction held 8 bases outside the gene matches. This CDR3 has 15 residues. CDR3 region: CASSPTGGRSYEQYF. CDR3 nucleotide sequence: TGTGCCAGCAGTCCAACGGGGGGGAGGTCCTACGAGCAGTACTTC.

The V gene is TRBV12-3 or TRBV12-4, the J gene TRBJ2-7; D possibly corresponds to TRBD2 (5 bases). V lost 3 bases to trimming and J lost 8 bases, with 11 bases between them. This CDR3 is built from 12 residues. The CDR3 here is CASSFTAEKQYF. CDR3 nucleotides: TGTGCCAGCAGTTTCACAGCGGAGAAGCAGTACTTC.

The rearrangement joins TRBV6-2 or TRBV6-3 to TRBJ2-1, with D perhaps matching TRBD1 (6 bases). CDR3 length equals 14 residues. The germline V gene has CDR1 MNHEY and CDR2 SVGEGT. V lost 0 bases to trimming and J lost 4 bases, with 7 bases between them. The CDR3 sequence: CASSYSTGYNEQFF. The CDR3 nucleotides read TGTGCCAGCAGTTACTCCACAGGGTACAATGAGCAGTTCTTC.

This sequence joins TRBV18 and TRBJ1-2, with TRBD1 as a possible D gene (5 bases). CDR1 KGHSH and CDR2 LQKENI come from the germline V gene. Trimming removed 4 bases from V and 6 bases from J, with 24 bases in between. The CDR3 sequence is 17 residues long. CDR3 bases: TGTGCCAGCTCACGCGGCGTAGAGGGGCCCCGGTCTGATGGCTACACCTTC. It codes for CASSRGVEGPRSDGYTF.

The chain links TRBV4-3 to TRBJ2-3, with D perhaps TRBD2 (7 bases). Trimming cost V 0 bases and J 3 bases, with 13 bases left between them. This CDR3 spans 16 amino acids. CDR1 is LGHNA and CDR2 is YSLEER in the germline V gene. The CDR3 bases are TGCGCCAGCAGCCAAGATAGGGCGGGGGCTACAGATACGCAGTATTTT. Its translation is CASSQDRAGATDTQYF.

In DNA form, the CDR3 reads TGTGCCAGCAGCTTGGGGGGGATAGACACTGAAGCTTTCTTT. Protein: CASSLGGIDTEAFF. This chain uses TRBV13 with TRBJ1-1; weak D call: TRBD1 (5 bases). The length of the CDR3 is 14 residues. The V end lost 3 bases, the J end lost 3 bases, and 11 bases lay between the germline ends. The V gene's germline CDR1 is PRHDT and CDR2 FYEKMQ (reference sequence).

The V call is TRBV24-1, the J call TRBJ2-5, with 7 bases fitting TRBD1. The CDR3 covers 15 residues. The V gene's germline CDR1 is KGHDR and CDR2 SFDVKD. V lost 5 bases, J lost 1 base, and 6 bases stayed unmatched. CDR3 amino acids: CATSGGGLSQETQYF. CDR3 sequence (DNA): TGTGCCACCAGTGGAGGGGGCTTGAGCCAAGAGACCCAGTACTTC.